These 25 T cell receptor beta chains share one sample of origin, sequenced in a study of cytomegalovirus exposure and HLA in healthy donors. In the PCR, 60 Vbeta and 13 Jbeta primers were used. Repertoires were generated with immunoSEQ multiplex PCR, while TCRdb's copy carries only in-frame clones and drops some. The data hold 110,000 to 150,000 clones, with 65% to 85% observed a single time. What was sequenced was PBMCs. These receptors came from a man between 18 and 35 years old in good health and CMV-seronegative.

The rearrangement joins TRBV5-4 to TRBJ1-2, with D possibly being TRBD1 (6 bases). V was pared by 0 bases and J by 3 bases, with 9 bases between. Germline V gene lookup returns CDR1 SGHNT and CDR2 YYREEE (reference sequence). The CDR3 has 14 amino acids. The CDR3 nucleotides read TGTGCCAGCAGCTTGGGCAGGGGCCACTATGGCTACACCTTC. Translation: CASSLGRGHYGYTF. The full variable domain, in which reference TRBV5-4 and TRBJ1-2 provide the parts outside the CDR3, is ETGVTQSPTHLIKTRGQQVTLRCSSQSGHNTVSWYQQALGQGPQFIFQYYREEENGRGNFPPRFSGLQFPNYSSELNVNALELDDSALYLCASSLGRGHYGYTFGSGTRLTVV.

The chain recombines TRBV7-2 with TRBJ2-7; 9 nucleotides line up with TRBD2. V was pared by 1 base and J by 7 bases, with 11 bases of the junction left unmatched. The CDR3 length is 16 residues. Germline-derived CDR1 and CDR2 are SGHTA and FQGNSA. The CDR3 spells CASSLVWAGGLGEQYF. The CDR3 DNA reads TGTGCCAGCAGCTTAGTGTGGGCGGGGGGGTTGGGTGAGCAGTACTTC.

This clone was detected once. This chain links TRBV11-2 with TRBJ1-1, with 10 bases fitting TRBD1. J lost 3 bases, V lost 8 bases, and 3 bases had no gene match. The CDR3 has 13 residues. Germline CDR1 SGHAT, CDR2 FQNNGV. The CDR3 loop is CASGQGGDTEAFF. CDR3 nucleotide sequence: TGTGCCAGCGGACAGGGGGGGGACACTGAAGCTTTCTTT. The full variable domain, in which reference TRBV11-2 and TRBJ1-1 provide the parts outside the CDR3, is EAGVAQSPRYKIIEKRQSVAFWCNPISGHATLYWYQQILGQGPKLLIQFQNNGVVDDSQLPKDRFSAERLKGVDSTLKIQPAKLEDSAVYLCASGQGGDTEAFFGQGTRLTVV.

V is TRBV2 and J is TRBJ1-2; 8 bases agree with TRBD1. With 9 bases clipped from V and 3 bases from J, the junction kept 6 bases outside the gene matches. The CDR3 length is 13 residues. Germline loops: CDR1 SNHLY, CDR2 FYNNEI. In DNA, the CDR3 is TGTGCCAGAGGACAGGGTTCTCACTATGGCTACACCTTC. Its protein product is CARGQGSHYGYTF.

J is TRBJ1-5 and V is TRBV7-9, with D perhaps matching TRBD1 (6 bases). With 4 bases removed from V and 3 bases from J, the gap between germline ends came to 10 bases. This CDR3 contains 14 residues. Germline values: CDR1 SEHNR, CDR2 FQNEAQ (reference sequence). DNA for the CDR3: TGTGCCAGCAGCTCTACAGGGTCCAATCAGCCCCAGCATTTT. This encodes CASSSTGSNQPQHF.

This clone was seen repeatedly, ten times or more. The J gene is TRBJ2-2, the V gene TRBV15, with a weak D call TRBD1 (5 bases). The germline V gene has CDR1 LNHNV and CDR2 YYDKDF (reference sequence). V lost 0 bases and J 6 bases, leaving 11 bases between the germline ends. The CDR3 is made up of 15 amino acids. Written as DNA, the CDR3 is TGTGCCACCAGCAGAGAGGCAGGGTTCGCCGGGGAGCTGTTTTTT. Amino acids: CATSREAGFAGELFF.

This chain links TRBV5-1 with TRBJ1-5; no definite D call. V was shortened by 1 base and J by 8 bases, with 7 bases between the two germline ends. The CDR3 totals 12 residues. From germline, CDR1 is SGHRS and CDR2 YFSETQ. The CDR3 nucleotides read TGCGCCAGCAGCTTGACCGGGGAGCCCCAGCATTTT. It is translated as CASSLTGEPQHF.

This chain connects TRBV4-3 to TRBJ1-1, with 7 bases aligning to TRBD1. The CDR3 totals 15 residues. CDR1 is LGHNA and CDR2 is YSLEER in the germline V gene. V lost 4 bases, J lost 7 bases, and 12 bases stayed unmatched. CDR3 sequence: CASSPRQGVRIEAFF. Written as DNA, the CDR3 is TGCGCCAGCAGCCCTCGACAGGGAGTCCGTATTGAAGCTTTCTTT.

The chain combines TRBV27 with TRBJ1-2; D ambiguous. The CDR3 runs 13 residues. V gave up 0 bases and J gave up 8 bases, with 10 bases separating them. Germline CDR1 MNHEY, CDR2 SMNVEV (reference sequence). This CDR3 is CASSLSGVFGYTF. The CDR3 DNA is TGTGCCAGCAGTTTATCCGGTGTCTTCGGCTACACCTTC.

The sample holds a few counts of this clone. This chain joins TRBV4-2 and TRBJ2-7; a possible D gene is TRBD1 (5 bases). Germline V lookup: CDR1 LGHNA, CDR2 YNFKEQ. Trimming stripped 4 bases from V and 7 bases from J, with 20 bases between. This CDR3 spans 15 amino acids. The CDR3 here is CASSPRGPEPSEQYF. Written as DNA, the CDR3 is TGTGCCAGCAGCCCAAGGGGCCCCGAGCCTAGTGAGCAGTACTTC.

This clone showed up just a few times. This chain joins TRBV4-3 and TRBJ1-2; D remains ambiguous. This CDR3 spans 13 amino acids. The V and J ends lost 0 bases and 4 bases respectively, with 6 bases between them. Germline assignment: CDR1 LGHNA and CDR2 YSLEER. In nucleotides, the CDR3 is TGCGCCAGCAGCCAAGAACGGAGCTATGGCTACACCTTC. Translating it yields CASSQERSYGYTF.

This chain links TRBV4-3 with TRBJ2-3; TRBD1 might be the D (5 bases). The CDR3 has 17 amino acids. The germline V gene has CDR1 LGHNA and CDR2 YSLEER. V lost 3 bases to trimming and J lost 4 bases, with 20 bases between them. The CDR3 spells CASSQNILGDRADTQYF. In DNA, the CDR3 is TGCGCCAGCAGCCAGAATATTTTAGGGGATCGGGCAGATACGCAGTATTTT.

The J gene is TRBJ2-7, the V gene TRBV27, with 7 bases fitting TRBD1. This CDR3 is built from 16 residues. V shed 5 bases and J 3 bases; nucleotides not matched to a gene: 13. The germline V gene encodes CDR1 MNHEY and CDR2 SMNVEV (reference sequence). Here the CDR3 DNA reads TGTGCCAGCAGTCATACCCTCGGGACAGTTAACTACGAGCAGTACTTC. This translates into CASSHTLGTVNYEQYF.

This sequence joins TRBV4-3 and TRBJ2-5; 7 bases are a match to TRBD1. The CDR3 spans 15 residues. The J segment lost 1 base and the V segment lost 2 bases, leaving 4 bases of the junction unmatched. The germline CDR1 and CDR2 sequences are LGHNA and YSLEER. CDR3 in DNA: TGCGCCAGCAGCCAAAAGTGGGACAGCCAAGAGACCCAGTACTTC. Encoded protein: CASSQKWDSQETQYF.

There are a few counts of this clone. The chain uses TRBV6-1 and TRBJ1-4, with D unresolved. This CDR3 region has 16 residues. Trimming cost V 4 bases and J 0 bases, with 12 bases left between them. The germline V gene has CDR1 MNHNS and CDR2 SASEGT. CDR3 bases: TGTGCCAGCAGTGCAGATCACCTTGCAACTAATGAAAAACTGTTTTTT. This codes for CASSADHLATNEKLFF.

This chain links TRBV5-1 with TRBJ1-5; D perhaps matches TRBD1 (5 bases). The V end lost 0 bases, the J end lost 7 bases, and 8 bases lay between the germline ends. There are 13 residues in the CDR3. Germline CDR1 reads SGHRS; CDR2 reads YFSETQ. This CDR3 is CASSLGREQPQHF. The CDR3 DNA follows: TGCGCCAGCAGCTTGGGCAGGGAACAGCCCCAGCATTTT.

The chain recombines TRBV10-3 with TRBJ2-1; a weak D match, TRBD2 (5 bases). The CDR3 spans 13 residues. Germline V lookup: CDR1 ENHRY, CDR2 SYGVKD. With 0 bases removed from V and 8 bases from J, the gap between germline ends came to 8 bases. The CDR3 bases are TGTGCCATCAGTGAGTCCCGGGGTTATGAGCAGTTCTTC. It translates to CAISESRGYEQFF.

J is TRBJ1-1 and V is TRBV9, with unresolved D. CDR3 size: 13 residues. The germline gives CDR1 SGDLS, CDR2 YYNGEE. V lost 0 bases to trimming and J lost 2 bases, with 5 bases between them. Here the CDR3 DNA reads TGTGCCAGCAGCGTAGATCTAAACACTGAAGCTTTCTTT. This codes for CASSVDLNTEAFF.

This chain connects TRBV27 to TRBJ2-7; TRBD1 might be the D (6 bases). This CDR3 has 14 amino acids. Germline V gene lookup returns CDR1 MNHEY and CDR2 SMNVEV (reference sequence). Deletions cut 5 bases from V and 0 bases from J, with 11 bases between. CDR3 region: CASSPWDNSYEQYF. CDR3 sequence (DNA): TGTGCCAGCAGTCCTTGGGACAACTCCTACGAGCAGTACTTC.

J is TRBJ2-2 and V is TRBV7-9, with TRBD1 matching over 7 bases. V was clipped by 4 bases and J by 6 bases; unmatched bases: 11. CDR1 SEHNR and CDR2 FQNEAQ come from the germline V gene (reference sequence). This CDR3 contains 16 residues. The CDR3 nucleotides are TGTGCCAGCAGCTACCGCAGGGGGAAAATCGCCGGGGAGCTGTTTTTT. Amino acid sequence: CASSYRRGKIAGELFF.

This clone was observed a few times. The V call is TRBV6-5, the J call TRBJ2-4; D is perhaps TRBD1 (5 bases). V shed 4 bases and J shed 0 bases, with 10 bases lying between them. The CDR3 has 15 amino acids. CDR1 and CDR2 (germline): MNHEY, SVGAGI. The CDR3 is CASSLTQGAKNIQYF. CDR3 in DNA: TGTGCCAGCAGTTTAACTCAGGGAGCCAAAAACATTCAGTACTTC.

This clone was recorded only once. The gene calls are TRBV2 and TRBJ2-5; weak D call: TRBD2 (6 bases). The length of the CDR3 is 13 residues. Trimming removed 6 bases at V and 4 bases at J, with 12 bases between. The germline V gene has CDR1 SNHLY and CDR2 FYNNEI. Here the CDR3 reads CASSARGTETQYF. In DNA form, the CDR3 reads TGTGCCAGCAGCGCCCGGGGGACAGAGACCCAGTACTTC.

The chain has TRBV5-1 and TRBJ1-1; D unclear. V shed 4 bases and J shed 1 base, with 8 bases lying between them. The CDR3 is made up of 13 amino acids. CDR1 SGHRS and CDR2 YFSETQ come from the germline V gene. This chain's CDR3 is CASSQTPNTEAFF. The CDR3 DNA follows: TGCGCCAGCAGCCAAACACCGAACACTGAAGCTTTCTTT.

V is TRBV7-9 and J is TRBJ2-4; weak D call: TRBD1 (5 bases). The CDR3 has 13 amino acids. Germline V gives CDR1 SEHNR, CDR2 FQNEAQ (reference sequence). Trimming took 3 bases from V and 10 from J, leaving 13 bases between them. As DNA, the CDR3 is TGTGCCAGCAGCTTGGACGGGTCAGGGATTCAGTACTTC. Residues: CASSLDGSGIQYF. Full variable domain (outside the CDR3, taken from reference TRBV7-9 and TRBJ2-4): DTGVSQNPRHKITKRGQNVTFRCDPISEHNRLYWYRQTLGQGPEFLTYFQNEAQLEKSRLLSDRFSAERPKGSFSTLEIQRTEQGDSAMYLCASSLDGSGIQYFGAGTRLSVL.

V usage is TRBV19 and J usage is TRBJ1-6, with 8 bases aligning to TRBD1. This CDR3 spans 14 amino acids. J was trimmed by 7 bases and V by 5 bases; bases with no gene match: 4. Germline CDR1 is LNHDA and CDR2 is SQIVND (reference sequence). The CDR3 DNA follows: TGTGCCAGTAGTCCAAGGACAGGGAATTCACCCCTCCACTTT. As protein: CASSPRTGNSPLHF.